A single T cell receptor (beta chain) is shown here with its context. The antigen is not known. Germline assignment: CDR1 SGHVS and CDR2 FNYEAQ. The CDR3 has 13 amino acids. Deletions cut 5 bases from V and 4 bases from J, with 11 bases between. This sample was taken from a study of cytomegalovirus exposure and HLA in healthy donors. Findings of the study overall: Among donors in an Asian-associated ancestry cluster, a later analysis reportedly found fewer N-insertions than the roughly 680-donor mean. Upon later analysis, TCR association rates were observed to vary by HLA locus, being highest for DRB1 and lowest for HLA-C. Some TCR beta chains (roughly 150 of them) were listed as cytomegalovirus-associated.

PCR primers comprised 60 Vbeta and 13 Jbeta primers. Some clones are missing from TCRdb's copy, which holds only in-frame ones; the method was immunoSEQ multiplex PCR. The repertoire has 95,000 to 150,000 clones, 50% to 75% of them found once; the top ten carry about 8.9%. Each donor was nominally healthy when sampled (though unrecorded immune exposures were likely). The chain joins TRBV7-6 to TRBJ1-2; D might be TRBD1 (6 bases). The receptor was isolated from a woman between 40 and 55 years old in good health and CMV-seropositive. Sequenced material: PBMCs. The CDR3 DNA reads TGTGCCAGCAGCCCCGGACAGTTCTATGGCTACACCTTC. Amino acid sequence: CASSPGQFYGYTF. Supplemented by reference TRBV7-6 and TRBJ1-2, the full variable domain reads GAGVSQSPRYKVTKRGQDVALRCDPISGHVSLYWYRQALGQGPEFLTYFNYEAQQDKSGLPNDRFSAERPEGSISTLTIQRTEQRDSAMYRCASSPGQFYGYTFGSGTRLTVV.